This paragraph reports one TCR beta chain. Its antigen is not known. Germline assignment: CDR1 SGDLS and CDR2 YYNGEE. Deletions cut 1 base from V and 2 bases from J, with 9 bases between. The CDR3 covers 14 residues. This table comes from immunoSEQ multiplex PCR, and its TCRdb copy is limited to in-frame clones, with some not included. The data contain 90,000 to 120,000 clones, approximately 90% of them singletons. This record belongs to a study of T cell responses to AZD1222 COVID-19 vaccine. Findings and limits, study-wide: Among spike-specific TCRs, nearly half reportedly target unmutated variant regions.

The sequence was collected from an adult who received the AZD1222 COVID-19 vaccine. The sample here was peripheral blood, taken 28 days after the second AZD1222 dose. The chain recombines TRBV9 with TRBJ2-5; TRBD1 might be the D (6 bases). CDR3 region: CASSVQDRQETQYF. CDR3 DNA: TGTGCCAGCAGCGTACAGGACAGACAAGAGACCCAGTACTTC.